The clone carrying this TCR beta chain appeared many times. As yet, its antigen is unknown. Assay used: immunoSEQ multiplex PCR; TCRdb lists only in-frame clones, some missing. The data show about 88,000 clones, more than 70% seen once. The data originate from a study of radiotherapy plus CTLA-4 blockade in lung cancer. As for the study in general: Objective response was observed in 18% of patients, and disease control in approximately 33%. General observations from the study: The best prediction of response reportedly came from early blood T cell clone dynamics, with interferon-beta. Some TCR clones had been derived from tumors. These clones expanded in peripheral blood after radiotherapy plus ipilimumab.

This CDR3 spans 15 amino acids. The germline gives CDR1 LGHNA, CDR2 YSLEER. The V end lost 0 bases, the J end lost 7 bases, and 12 bases lay between the germline ends. The sequenced sample was peripheral blood, obtained from a patient treated with radiotherapy plus ipilimumab. The rearrangement links TRBV4-3 to TRBJ2-2, with D possibly called TRBD1 or TRBD2 (6 bases each). This clonotype originated in a human donor with non-small cell lung cancer that progressed on radiotherapy plus ipilimumab. This CDR3 reads CASSQEGGRDGELFF. The CDR3 DNA sequence: TGCGCCAGCAGCCAAGAAGGGGGGCGCGACGGGGAGCTGTTTTTT.